The sequence of this T cell receptor (beta chain) was determined in a study of T cell responses to AZD1222 COVID-19 vaccine. At the level of the study: Second-dose recipients at about 4 or about 12 weeks were treated as one pooled group. Study results and limitations: The span of vaccine-associated CD4 TCRs extended across spike, with dominance at 160-218 and 743-854. Mostly white British, mostly female donors; authors suggested clonal diversity may be underestimated.

The CDR3 length is 14 residues. Trimming took off 0 bases at V and 3 bases at J, with 8 bases between the two ends. Germline V gives CDR1 LNHNV, CDR2 YYDKDF (reference sequence). Clones were sequenced by immunoSEQ multiplex PCR, and TCRdb holds only the in-frame ones, with some missing. This table holds about 140,000 clones, around nine tenths found once. A note on this clone: The antigen is undetermined.

The TCR sequence derives from an adult in good health. The sample was peripheral blood, taken on day 0 of AZD1222 vaccination. The rearrangement uses TRBV15 and TRBJ1-1, with D unresolved. The CDR3 region has the DNA TGTGCCACCAGCAGAGATCTGGCAGACACTGAAGCTTTCTTT. Amino acid sequence: CATSRDLADTEAFF.